The entry below describes one TCR beta chain. Its specificity is unknown. The data were taken from a study of cytomegalovirus exposure and HLA in healthy donors. PCR was performed using 60 Vbeta and 13 Jbeta primers. Under the authors' procedure: Later reanalysis found around 84 million unique TCR beta chains, roughly 10 million of them shared. Measured with immunoSEQ multiplex PCR; TCRdb has only the in-frame clones, and not every one. Clonal size and the V and J genes are those of that table, whereas D and trimming came from the DNA. The repertoire holds about 140,000 clones, nearly 80% seen once, with over 13% in the top ten. The CDR3 loop spans 18 amino acids. CDR1 LGHNA and CDR2 YSLEER come from the germline V gene. Trimming took off 0 bases at V and 1 base at J, with 13 bases between the two ends. Study-wide results and limits: When a later analysis was performed, an Asian-associated ancestry cluster reportedly had fewer N-insertions than the roughly 700-donor mean. Researchers had no immune exposure information except CMV serostatus available.

The genes are TRBV4-3 and TRBJ2-6; D might be TRBD2 (6 bases). This sequence was found in a woman aged 35 to 49 in good health and CMV-seronegative. Sequencing was done on a sample of PBMCs. The CDR3 sequence is CASSQDRGSGSGANVLTF. The CDR3 DNA reads as TGCGCCAGCAGCCAAGATCGGGGGAGCGGATCTGGGGCCAACGTCCTGACTTTC.